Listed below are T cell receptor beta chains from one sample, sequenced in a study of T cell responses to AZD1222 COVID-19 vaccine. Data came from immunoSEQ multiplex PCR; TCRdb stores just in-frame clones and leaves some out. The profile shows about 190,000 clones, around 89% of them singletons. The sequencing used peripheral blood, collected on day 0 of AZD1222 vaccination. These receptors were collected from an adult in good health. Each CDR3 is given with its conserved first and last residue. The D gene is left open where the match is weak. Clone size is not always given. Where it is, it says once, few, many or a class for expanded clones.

TGTGCCAGCAGCGCCCAGGGGGCGAATAATTCACCCCTCCACTTT	CASSAQGANNSPLHF	few	TRBV2	TRBJ1-6	TRBD1
TGTGCCAGCAGTGAATGGGGGGCTTACGAGCAGTACTTC	CASSEWGAYEQYF	.	TRBV2	TRBJ2-7	.
TGTGCCAGCAGTTCCCCGGGACAGGGGAATTCACCCCTCCACTTT	CASSSPGQGNSPLHF	once	TRBV6-5	TRBJ1-6	TRBD1
TGCAGCGTGGACAGGGGGCCTTACGAGCAGTACTTC	CSVDRGPYEQYF	.	TRBV29-1	TRBJ2-7	TRBD1
TGTGCCAGCAGCTTAGGTGCCGGGGGCTATGGCTACACCTTC	CASSLGAGGYGYTF	.	TRBV7-8	TRBJ1-2	.
TGCAGTGCTAGTGAGCCCCAGCATTTT	CSASEPQHF	.	TRBV20-1	TRBJ1-5	.
TGTGCCAGCAGCCCCGGTTTTCGCGAGCAGTACTTC	CASSPGFREQYF	.	TRBV7-9	TRBJ2-7	.
TGTGCCAGCAGCTTAGCACAGGCGGTGCGACAGCCCCAGCATTTT	CASSLAQAVRQPQHF	.	TRBV7-8	TRBJ1-5	.
TGTGCCAGCAGCCAAGATCTGGGCAACTATGGCTACACCTTC	CASSQDLGNYGYTF	.	TRBV4-2	TRBJ1-2	.
TGTGCCAGCAGCTTGGGAGGTTCCCTCCACTTT	CASSLGGSLHF	few	TRBV5-4	TRBJ1-6	.
TGCAGCGTTGGGGAGGGGGTCGGTCAGCCCCAGCATTTT	CSVGEGVGQPQHF	once	TRBV29-1	TRBJ1-5	.
TGTGCCAGTAGACTCAATACGGGGGGAAGAAACTATGGCTACACCTTC	CASRLNTGGRNYGYTF	.	TRBV19	TRBJ1-2	.
TGTGCCAGCAGGTCACGGGACACCTCCTACAATGAGCAGTTCTTC	CASRSRDTSYNEQFF	.	TRBV28	TRBJ2-1	.
TGTGCCAGCAGCTCCAGGACAGGGGAAAACATTCAGTACTTC	CASSSRTGENIQYF	.	TRBV14	TRBJ2-4	TRBD1
TGTGCCAGCAGCTTGATGGGGCCAGGGGGACGGGAGGGTGGAGCTTTCTTT	CASSLMGPGGREGGAFF	few	TRBV7-2	TRBJ1-1	TRBD1
TGTGCCAGCAGCCTACCTTCGGTAACTGGAAACACCATATATTTT	CASSLPSVTGNTIYF	.	TRBV7-3	TRBJ1-3	.
TGTGCCACCAGCGGACGGAGGGGGGATCACGGGGATACGCAGTATTTT	CATSGRRGDHGDTQYF	.	TRBV15	TRBJ2-3	.
TGCAGCGTTGATATGCAAGGTGATGAGCAGTTCTTC	CSVDMQGDEQFF	.	TRBV29-1	TRBJ2-1	.
TGTGCCAGTAGCCAAACCTGGGGACAGGGGCGCAATCAGCCCCAGCATTTT	CASSQTWGQGRNQPQHF	.	TRBV19	TRBJ1-5	TRBD1
TGTGCCAGCAGAGAGGGGGGGTCTAACTATGGCTACACCTTC	CASREGGSNYGYTF	.	TRBV6-5	TRBJ1-2	.
TGTGCCAGCAGCTTCGGGACTAGCGGGGGGGCCTCCCAGTACTTC	CASSFGTSGGASQYF	.	TRBV5-4	TRBJ2-5	TRBD2
TGTGCCAGCAGCTTCTACAATCAGCCCCAGCATTTT	CASSFYNQPQHF	.	TRBV7-4	TRBJ1-5	.
TGTGCCAGCAGTTTGGGGGGCGAGCAGTTCTTC	CASSLGGEQFF	.	TRBV6-2/TRBV6-3	TRBJ2-1	.
TGTGCCAGCAGTTCCTTGGTTCAGGGCTCCTACGAGCAGTACTTC	CASSSLVQGSYEQYF	.	TRBV28	TRBJ2-7	.
TGCGCCGGGGGGGGACATTATAGCAATCAGCCCCAGCATTTT	CAGGGHYSNQPQHF	.	TRBV10-1	TRBJ1-5	.
TGTGCCAGCAGTTCCGGGACAGACAATCAGCCCCAGCATTTT	CASSSGTDNQPQHF	.	TRBV28	TRBJ1-5	TRBD1
TGTGCCAGCAGCGCGAGCGGGGGGAACTCCTACGAGCAGTACTTC	CASSASGGNSYEQYF	.	TRBV9	TRBJ2-7	TRBD2
TGTGCCACCAGCAGAGACCGAAACGACGGTCAGCCCCAGCATTTT	CATSRDRNDGQPQHF	.	TRBV15	TRBJ1-5	.
TGTGCCACCAGCCCCCCCCCAGGGGGCAATTACAATGAGCAGTTCTTC	CATSPPPGGNYNEQFF	.	TRBV15	TRBJ2-1	TRBD1
TGTGCCAGCGGTCCTACTCGCCTCGAGCAGTACTTC	CASGPTRLEQYF	.	TRBV12-3/TRBV12-4	TRBJ2-7	.
TGCGCCAGCAGCTTGGTCGTGGGCGGGGGAGGCTACGAGCAGTACTTC	CASSLVVGGGGYEQYF	.	TRBV5-1	TRBJ2-7	TRBD2
TGTGCCAGCAGCTTAGTAGCACAGGTCGACTACAATGAGCAGTTCTTC	CASSLVAQVDYNEQFF	few	TRBV7-6	TRBJ2-1	.
TGTGCCAGCAGCGCGAGGGGTACTGGCGGCAATCAGCCCCAGCATTTT	CASSARGTGGNQPQHF	.	TRBV7-2	TRBJ1-5	.
TGTGCCAGCAGCTTAGCGTTAACCCGGTGGGGAAACACCATATATTTT	CASSLALTRWGNTIYF	.	TRBV7-2	TRBJ1-3	.
TGTGCCAGTAGTCGGGACAGGGGTAATGGCTACACCTTC	CASSRDRGNGYTF	.	TRBV19	TRBJ1-2	TRBD1
TGTGCCAGCGCAGGGGGCGCGGGTGAAAAACTGTTTTTT	CASAGGAGEKLFF	.	TRBV5-5	TRBJ1-4	TRBD1
TGTGCCAGCAGCCAAGAGGGCAACACCGGGGAGCTGTTTTTT	CASSQEGNTGELFF	.	TRBV4-2	TRBJ2-2	.
TGTGCCACCAGTCAACAGGGGAGAACCGGGGAGCTGTTTTTT	CATSQQGRTGELFF	.	TRBV24-1	TRBJ2-2	TRBD1
TGTGCCAGCCTCGAACGGACAGTACAAGAGACCCAGTACTTC	CASLERTVQETQYF	few	TRBV28	TRBJ2-5	.
TGTGCCAGCAGTTACAGCACAATGGGGCGTGGCTACACCTTC	CASSYSTMGRGYTF	.	TRBV6-2/TRBV6-3	TRBJ1-2	.
TGCGCCAGCAGCTTGGGAAGGGCTAATGAAAAACTGTTTTTT	CASSLGRANEKLFF	few	TRBV5-1	TRBJ1-4	.
TGCGCCAGCAGCTTGGCGGGGGGCTCCACTGAAGCTTTCTTT	CASSLAGGSTEAFF	.	TRBV5-1	TRBJ1-1	.
TGTGCCAGCAGCTTCGACAGGGGGGCCTACGAGCAGTACTTC	CASSFDRGAYEQYF	.	TRBV11-2	TRBJ2-7	TRBD1
TGTGCCAGCAGCTCCACAATGAACACTGAAGCTTTCTTT	CASSSTMNTEAFF	.	TRBV11-3	TRBJ1-1	.
TGTGCCAGCAGGCCACCGGGGAGAGCCACAGATACGCAGTATTTT	CASRPPGRATDTQYF	.	TRBV5-5	TRBJ2-3	.
TGTGCCAGCAGCTTCGACGTAACGTATCAGCCCCAGCATTTT	CASSFDVTYQPQHF	.	TRBV6-2/TRBV6-3	TRBJ1-5	.
TGTGCCAGCAGTTACTTCGGGGGGTTAGCCAAAAACATTCAGTACTTC	CASSYFGGLAKNIQYF	.	TRBV6-5	TRBJ2-4	TRBD2
TGCGCCAGCCGGAAGGGACAGGGGGCCACCTACGAGCAGTACTTC	CASRKGQGATYEQYF	.	TRBV10-1	TRBJ2-7	TRBD1
TGTGCCAGCAGCCGGGACGGGTATAGCAATCAGCCCCAGCATTTT	CASSRDGYSNQPQHF	.	TRBV9	TRBJ1-5	.
TGCGCCAGCAGCTTGTTGTCTAGCGGAGCTGCCCCCAATGAGCAGTTCTTC	CASSLLSSGAAPNEQFF	.	TRBV5-1	TRBJ2-1	TRBD2
TGTGCCAGCAGCTCGCCGAGGGAAAAACTGTTTTTT	CASSSPREKLFF	.	TRBV7-9	TRBJ1-4	.
TGTGCCAGCAGCGACCTAGGGGTCTATAATTCACCCCTCCACTTT	CASSDLGVYNSPLHF	.	TRBV9	TRBJ1-6	.
TGCGCCAGCAGCGCAGGGACGGCGGTCGTCAATGAGCAGTTCTTC	CASSAGTAVVNEQFF	once	TRBV5-1	TRBJ2-1	.
TGTGCCAGCAGCTGGGGTTCCGCAACTAATGAAAAACTGTTTTTT	CASSWGSATNEKLFF	.	TRBV7-9	TRBJ1-4	.
TGTGCCAGCAGCCAAGGGGAATATGGCTACACCTTC	CASSQGEYGYTF	.	TRBV3-1/TRBV3-2	TRBJ1-2	.
TGTGCCAGCTCCCTAGACAGGGGTAATCAGCCCCAGCATTTT	CASSLDRGNQPQHF	.	TRBV18	TRBJ1-5	TRBD1
TGTGCCAGCAGTCTTAGGGGAACTGAAGCTTTCTTT	CASSLRGTEAFF	once	TRBV11-1	TRBJ1-1	.
TGCGCCAGCAGCCAAGATAAAGGGGTTTTTGGCTCCTATAATTCACCCCTCCACTTT	CASSQDKGVFGSYNSPLHF	.	TRBV4-3	TRBJ1-6	.